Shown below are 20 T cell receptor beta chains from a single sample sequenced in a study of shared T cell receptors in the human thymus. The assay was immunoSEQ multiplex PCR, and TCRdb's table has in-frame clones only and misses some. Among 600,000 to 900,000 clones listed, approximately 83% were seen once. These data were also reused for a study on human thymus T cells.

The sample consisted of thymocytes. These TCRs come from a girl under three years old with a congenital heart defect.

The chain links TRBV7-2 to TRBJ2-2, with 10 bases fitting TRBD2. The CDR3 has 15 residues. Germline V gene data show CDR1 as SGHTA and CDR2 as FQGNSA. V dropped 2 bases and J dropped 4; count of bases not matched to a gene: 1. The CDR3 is CASSLSSGGTGELFF. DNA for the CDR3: TGTGCCAGCAGCTTATCTAGCGGGGGCACCGGGGAGCTGTTTTTT.

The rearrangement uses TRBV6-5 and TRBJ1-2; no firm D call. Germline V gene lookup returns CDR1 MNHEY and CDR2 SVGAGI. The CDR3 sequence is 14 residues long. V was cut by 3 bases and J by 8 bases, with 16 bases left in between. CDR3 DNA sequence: TGTGCCAGCAGTTATAGCCCAGTCTGGCGCGGCTACACCTTC. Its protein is CASSYSPVWRGYTF.

CDR3 sequence (DNA): TGTGCCAGAGGACAGATGAACACTGAAGCTTTCTTT. It codes for CARGQMNTEAFF. The chain employs TRBV2 and TRBJ1-1; the D gene is possibly TRBD1 (6 bases). In germline, CDR1 is SNHLY, CDR2 FYNNEI. The CDR3 contains 12 residues. V gave up 9 bases and J gave up 0 bases, with 8 bases separating them. Filled out from reference TRBV2 and TRBJ1-1, the complete variable domain reads EPEVTQTPSHQVTQMGQEVILRCVPISNHLYFYWYRQILGQKVEFLVSFYNNEISEKSEIFDDQFSVERPDGSNFTLKIRSTKLEDSAMYFCARGQMNTEAFFGQGTRLTVV.

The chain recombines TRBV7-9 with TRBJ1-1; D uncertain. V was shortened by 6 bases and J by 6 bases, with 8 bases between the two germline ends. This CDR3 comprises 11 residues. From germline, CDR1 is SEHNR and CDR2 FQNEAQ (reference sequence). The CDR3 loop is CASSQTPEAFF. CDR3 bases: TGTGCCAGCAGTCAGACACCTGAAGCTTTCTTT.

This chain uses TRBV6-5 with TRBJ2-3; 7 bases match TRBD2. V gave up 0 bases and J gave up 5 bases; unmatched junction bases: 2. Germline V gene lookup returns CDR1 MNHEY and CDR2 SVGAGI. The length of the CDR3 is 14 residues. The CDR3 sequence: CASSYSTGGDTQYF. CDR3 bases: TGTGCCAGCAGTTACTCGACGGGGGGAGATACGCAGTATTTT.

The CDR3 spells CASSPRSGLAERGEQFF. CDR3 DNA sequence: TGTGCCAGCTCCCCAAGATCGGGACTAGCGGAGAGAGGCGAGCAGTTCTTC. The chain has TRBV18 and TRBJ2-1; the match to TRBD2 covers 11 bases. V dropped 6 bases and J dropped 10; count of bases not matched to a gene: 17. The germline V gene encodes CDR1 KGHSH and CDR2 LQKENI. The CDR3 covers 17 residues.

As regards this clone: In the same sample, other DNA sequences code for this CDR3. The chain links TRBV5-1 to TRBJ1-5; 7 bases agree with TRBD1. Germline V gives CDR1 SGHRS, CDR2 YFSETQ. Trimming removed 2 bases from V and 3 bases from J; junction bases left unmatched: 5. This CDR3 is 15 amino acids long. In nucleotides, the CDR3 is TGCGCCAGCAGCTTATCGGGACAGCTCAATCAGCCCCAGCATTTT. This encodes CASSLSGQLNQPQHF.

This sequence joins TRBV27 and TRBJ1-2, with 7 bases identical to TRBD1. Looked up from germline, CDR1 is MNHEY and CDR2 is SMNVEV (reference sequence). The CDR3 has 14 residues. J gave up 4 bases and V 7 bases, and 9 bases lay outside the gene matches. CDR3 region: CASTQTGSVYGYTF. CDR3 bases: TGTGCCAGCACCCAGACAGGGTCCGTCTATGGCTACACCTTC.

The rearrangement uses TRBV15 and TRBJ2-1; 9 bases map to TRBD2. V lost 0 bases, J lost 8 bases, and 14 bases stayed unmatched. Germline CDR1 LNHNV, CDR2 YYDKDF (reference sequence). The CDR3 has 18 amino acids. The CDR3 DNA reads TGTGCCACCAGCAGAGATCCCCTTTTTGCGGGGGGGCTTGATGAGCAGTTCTTC. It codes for CATSRDPLFAGGLDEQFF.

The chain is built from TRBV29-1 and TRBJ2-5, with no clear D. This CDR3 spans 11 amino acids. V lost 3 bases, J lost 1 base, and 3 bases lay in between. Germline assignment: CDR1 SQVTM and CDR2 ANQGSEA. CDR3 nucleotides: TGCAGCGTTGACGTCCAAGAGACCCAGTACTTC. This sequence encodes CSVDVQETQYF.

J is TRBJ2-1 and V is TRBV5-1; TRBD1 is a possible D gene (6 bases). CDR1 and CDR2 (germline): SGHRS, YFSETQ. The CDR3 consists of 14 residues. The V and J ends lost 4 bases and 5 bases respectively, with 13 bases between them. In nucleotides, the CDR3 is TGCGCCAGCAGCAAAAGGGGGAAAGACAATGAGCAGTTCTTC. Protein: CASSKRGKDNEQFF.

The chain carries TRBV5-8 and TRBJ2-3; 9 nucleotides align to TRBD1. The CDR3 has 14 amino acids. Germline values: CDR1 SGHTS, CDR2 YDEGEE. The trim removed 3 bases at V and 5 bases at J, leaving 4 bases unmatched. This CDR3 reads CASSWDREIDTQYF. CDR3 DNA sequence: TGTGCCAGCAGCTGGGACAGGGAAATAGATACGCAGTATTTT.

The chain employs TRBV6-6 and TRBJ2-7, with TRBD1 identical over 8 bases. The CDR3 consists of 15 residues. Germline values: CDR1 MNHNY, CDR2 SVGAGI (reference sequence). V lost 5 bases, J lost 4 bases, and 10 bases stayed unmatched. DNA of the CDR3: TGTGCCAGCAGTCCCCCAATATACAGGGGGTACGAGCAGTACTTC. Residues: CASSPPIYRGYEQYF.

The CDR3 bases are TGTGCCAGTAGTATAGAGAGGGAAGGGCAGCCCCAGCATTTT. Translating it yields CASSIEREGQPQHF. The genes are TRBV19 and TRBJ1-5; D is unclear. V was pared by 0 bases and J by 7 bases, with 10 bases between. The CDR3 extends over 14 amino acids. Germline CDR1 reads LNHDA; CDR2 reads SQIVND (reference sequence).

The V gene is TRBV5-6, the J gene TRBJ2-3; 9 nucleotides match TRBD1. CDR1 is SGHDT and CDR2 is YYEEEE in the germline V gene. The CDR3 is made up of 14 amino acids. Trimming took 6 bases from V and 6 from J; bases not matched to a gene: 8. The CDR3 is CASNHRGQNDTQYF. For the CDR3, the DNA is TGTGCCAGCAACCACAGGGGGCAGAACGATACGCAGTATTTT.

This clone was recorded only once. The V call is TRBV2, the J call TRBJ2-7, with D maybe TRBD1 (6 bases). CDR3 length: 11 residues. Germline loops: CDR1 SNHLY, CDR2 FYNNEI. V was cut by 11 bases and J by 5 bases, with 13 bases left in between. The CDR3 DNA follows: TGTGCCGGGGGCTCTCCGGACGAGCAGTACTTC. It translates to CAGGSPDEQYF.

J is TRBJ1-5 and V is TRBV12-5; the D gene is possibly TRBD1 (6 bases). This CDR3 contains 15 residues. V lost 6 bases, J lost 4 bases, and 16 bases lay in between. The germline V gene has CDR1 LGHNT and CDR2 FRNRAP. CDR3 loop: CASGPRGQPNQPQHF. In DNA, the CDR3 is TGTGCTAGTGGCCCCCGAGGACAGCCGAATCAGCCCCAGCATTTT.

CDR3 in DNA: TGTGCCAGCAGTTATGGGGCAGTAGGGTACACTGAAGCTTTCTTT. It translates to CASSYGAVGYTEAFF. The rearrangement uses TRBV6-5 and TRBJ1-1; D perhaps matches TRBD1 (5 bases). Germline V gene lookup returns CDR1 MNHEY and CDR2 SVGAGI. Trimming took 3 bases from V and 3 from J, leaving 14 bases between them. The CDR3 is made up of 15 amino acids.

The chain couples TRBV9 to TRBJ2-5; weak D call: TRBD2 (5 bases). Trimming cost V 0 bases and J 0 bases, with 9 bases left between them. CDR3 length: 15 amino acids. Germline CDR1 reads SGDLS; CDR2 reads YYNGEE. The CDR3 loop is CASSVAVGDQETQYF. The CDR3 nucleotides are TGTGCCAGCAGCGTAGCAGTCGGGGACCAAGAGACCCAGTACTTC.

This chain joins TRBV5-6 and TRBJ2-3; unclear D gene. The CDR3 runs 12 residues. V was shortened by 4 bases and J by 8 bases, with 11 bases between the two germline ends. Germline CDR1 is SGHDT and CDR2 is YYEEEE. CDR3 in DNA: TGTGCCAGCAGCCCCCTAGTTGGTACGCAGTATTTT. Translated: CASSPLVGTQYF.